Sequencing of this T cell receptor beta chain was carried out in a study of CD8 T cells in Susac syndrome. V lost 4 bases to trimming and J lost 6 bases; unmatched junction nucleotides: 16. Germline CDR1 reads SGHNT; CDR2 reads YYREEE (reference sequence). CDR3 length: 17 amino acids. Sequencing of TCR beta drew on CD8+ and CD4+ T cells from blood. It was negative isolation that provided the CD8+ and CD4+ T cells, whereas TEMRA cells were enriched by FACS. RNA amounts of 0.5 to 1 ug underwent reverse transcription with random hexamers. The CDR3 of TCR beta was amplified by immunoSEQ multiplex PCR across 54 Vbeta and 13 Jbeta. TCRdb passed the immunoSEQ multiplex PCR reads through MiXCR, listing each CDR3 protein once. The sample shows 120,000 or so distinct CDR3 sequences, around 92% of them seen only once. This clonotype was found once.

Sequenced input: CD4+ T cells from PBMCs. The V and J genes are TRBV5-4 and TRBJ2-1, with 7 bases matching TRBD2. This TCR came from a human donor with multiple sclerosis. The CDR3 DNA reads as TGTGCCAGCAGCCGGGGAGGGGTAGGGGAATGGGTCAATGAGCAGTTCTTC. It is translated as CASSRGGVGEWVNEQFF.